This T cell receptor (beta chain) was sequenced for a study of T cell repertoires in cytomegalovirus infection. Study results and limitations: HLA-C-restricted CMV clonotypes gave the most frequent clonotype in two of eight donors.

Germline V gene data show CDR1 as SGHVS and CDR2 as FQNEAQ. CDR3 length: 12 residues. Trimming cost V 5 bases and J 4 bases, with 9 bases left between them. In this sample, this clonotype turned up many times. What it recognizes is unknown. TCRdb redid the calling of the reads with MiXCR, one entry per CDR3 protein. The data hold about 100,000 distinct CDR3 sequences, with about 25% observed a single time. The TCR originated in a human donor in good health (CMV status not recorded). Some clones in this sample may be carry-over from other donors' samples. Sequencing was done on a sample of CD8+ T cells from PBMCs. The chain joins TRBV7-8 to TRBJ2-7; D unclear. Written as DNA, the CDR3 is TGTGCCAGCAGCCCGCCCCTATACGAGCAGTACTTC. Its protein product is CASSPPLYEQYF. Variable domain in full (rest from reference TRBV7-8 and TRBJ2-7): GAGVSQSPRYKVAKRGQDVALRCDPISGHVSLFWYQQALGQGPEFLTYFQNEAQLDKSGLPSDRFFAERPEGSVSTLKIQRTQQEDSAVYLCASSPPLYEQYFGPGTRLTVT.